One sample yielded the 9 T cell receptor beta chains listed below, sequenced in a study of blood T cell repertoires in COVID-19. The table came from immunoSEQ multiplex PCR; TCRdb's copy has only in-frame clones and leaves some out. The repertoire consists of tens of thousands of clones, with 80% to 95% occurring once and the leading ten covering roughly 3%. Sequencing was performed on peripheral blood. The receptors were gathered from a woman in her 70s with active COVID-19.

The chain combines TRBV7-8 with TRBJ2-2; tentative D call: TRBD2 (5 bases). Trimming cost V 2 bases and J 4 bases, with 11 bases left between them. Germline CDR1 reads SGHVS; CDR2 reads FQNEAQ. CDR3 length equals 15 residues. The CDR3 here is CASSLTSWSTGELFF. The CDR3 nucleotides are TGTGCCAGCAGCTTAACTAGTTGGAGCACCGGGGAGCTGTTTTTT.

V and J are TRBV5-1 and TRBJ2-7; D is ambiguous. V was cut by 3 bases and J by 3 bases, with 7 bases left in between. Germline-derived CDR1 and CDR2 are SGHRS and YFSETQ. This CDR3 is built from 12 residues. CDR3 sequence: CASSSQVYEQYF. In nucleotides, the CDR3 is TGCGCCAGCAGCTCGCAGGTCTACGAGCAGTACTTC.

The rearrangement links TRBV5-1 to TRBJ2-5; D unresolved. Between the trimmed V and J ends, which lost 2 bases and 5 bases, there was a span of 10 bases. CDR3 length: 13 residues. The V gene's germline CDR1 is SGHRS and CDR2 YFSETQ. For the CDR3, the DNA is TGCGCCAGCAGCTTACGAGAAATGGAGACCCAGTACTTC. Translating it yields CASSLREMETQYF.

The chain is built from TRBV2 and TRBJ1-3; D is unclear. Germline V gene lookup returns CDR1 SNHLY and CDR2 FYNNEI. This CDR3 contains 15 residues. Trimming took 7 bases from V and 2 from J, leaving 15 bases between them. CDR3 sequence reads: CASKMEAFPGNTIYF. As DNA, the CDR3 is TGTGCCAGCAAGATGGAGGCTTTTCCTGGAAACACCATATATTTT.

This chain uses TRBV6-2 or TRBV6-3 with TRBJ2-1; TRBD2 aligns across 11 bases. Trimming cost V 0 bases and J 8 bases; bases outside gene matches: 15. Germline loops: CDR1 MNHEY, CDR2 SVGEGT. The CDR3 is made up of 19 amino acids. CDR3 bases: TGTGCCAGCAGTTACTCCGGACTAGCGGGCCACAAAGGTTTCGATGAGCAGTTCTTC. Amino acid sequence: CASSYSGLAGHKGFDEQFF.

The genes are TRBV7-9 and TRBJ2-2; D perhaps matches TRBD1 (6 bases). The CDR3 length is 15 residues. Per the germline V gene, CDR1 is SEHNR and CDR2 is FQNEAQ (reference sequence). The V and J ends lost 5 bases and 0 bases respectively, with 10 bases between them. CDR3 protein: CASSRNRANTGELFF. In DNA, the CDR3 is TGTGCCAGCAGCCGCAACAGGGCGAACACCGGGGAGCTGTTTTTT.

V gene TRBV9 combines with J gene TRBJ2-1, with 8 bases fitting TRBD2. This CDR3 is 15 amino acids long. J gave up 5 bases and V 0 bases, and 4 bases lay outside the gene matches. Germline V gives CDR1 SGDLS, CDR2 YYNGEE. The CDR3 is CASSVAGGPHNEQFF. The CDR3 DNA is TGTGCCAGCAGCGTAGCGGGAGGGCCGCACAATGAGCAGTTCTTC. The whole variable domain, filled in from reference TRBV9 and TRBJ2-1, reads DSGVTQTPKHLITATGQRVTLRCSPRSGDLSVYWYQQSLDQGLQFLIQYYNGEERAKGNILERFSAQQFPDLHSELNLSSLELGDSALYFCASSVAGGPHNEQFFGPGTRLTVL.

CDR3 loop: CASSGTGEHSPLHF. CDR3 DNA sequence: TGTGCCAGCAGTGGGACAGGGGAGCATTCACCCCTCCACTTT. The chain uses TRBV25-1 and TRBJ1-6; 9 bases map to TRBD1. The V and J ends lost 4 bases and 8 bases, in that order; junction bases with no gene match: 3. This CDR3 has 14 residues. Germline CDR1 MGHDK, CDR2 SYGVNS.

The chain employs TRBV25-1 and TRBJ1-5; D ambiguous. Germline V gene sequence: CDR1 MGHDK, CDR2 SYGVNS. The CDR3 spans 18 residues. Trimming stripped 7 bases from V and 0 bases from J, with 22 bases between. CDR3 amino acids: CASNTRYPRWYSNQPQHF. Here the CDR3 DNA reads TGTGCCAGCAATACTCGGTACCCCAGGTGGTATAGCAATCAGCCCCAGCATTTT.